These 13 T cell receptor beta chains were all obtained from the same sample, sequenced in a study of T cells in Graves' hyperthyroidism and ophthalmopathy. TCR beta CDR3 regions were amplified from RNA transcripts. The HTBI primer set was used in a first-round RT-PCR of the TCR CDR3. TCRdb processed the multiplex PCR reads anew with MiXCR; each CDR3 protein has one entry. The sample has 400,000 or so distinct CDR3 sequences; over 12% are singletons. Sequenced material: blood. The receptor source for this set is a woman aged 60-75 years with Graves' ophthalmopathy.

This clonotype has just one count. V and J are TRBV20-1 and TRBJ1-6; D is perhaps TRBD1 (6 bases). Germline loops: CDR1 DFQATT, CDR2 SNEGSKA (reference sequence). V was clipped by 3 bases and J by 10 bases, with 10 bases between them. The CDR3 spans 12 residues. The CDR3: CSASAGGSPLHF. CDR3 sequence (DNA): TGCAGTGCTAGCGCCGGGGGCTCACCCCTCCACTTT.

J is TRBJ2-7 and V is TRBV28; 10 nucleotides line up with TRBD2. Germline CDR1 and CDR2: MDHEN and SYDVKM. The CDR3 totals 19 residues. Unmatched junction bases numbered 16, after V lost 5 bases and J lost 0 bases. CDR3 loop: CASSRASGSWRGTSYEQYF. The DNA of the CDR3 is TGTGCCAGCAGTCGGGCTAGCGGGAGTTGGAGGGGGACCTCCTACGAGCAGTACTTC.

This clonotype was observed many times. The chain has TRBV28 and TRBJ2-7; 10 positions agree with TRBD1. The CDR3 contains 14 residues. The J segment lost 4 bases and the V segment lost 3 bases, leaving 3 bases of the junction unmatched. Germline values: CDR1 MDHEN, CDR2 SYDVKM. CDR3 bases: TGTGCCAGCAGTTTCAGGGACAGGGGTTACGAGCAGTACTTC. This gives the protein CASSFRDRGYEQYF.

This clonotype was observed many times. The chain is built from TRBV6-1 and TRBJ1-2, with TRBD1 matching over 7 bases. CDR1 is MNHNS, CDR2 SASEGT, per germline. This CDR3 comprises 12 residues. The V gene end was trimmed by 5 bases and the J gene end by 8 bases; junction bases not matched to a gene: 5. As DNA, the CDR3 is TGTGCCAGCAGTTTCAGGACAGGCGGCTACACCTTC. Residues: CASSFRTGGYTF.

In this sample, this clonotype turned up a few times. The CDR3 sequence is CASSLSYGPEAFF. CDR3 DNA sequence: TGTGCCAGCAGTTTATCTTACGGACCTGAAGCTTTCTTT. The V gene is TRBV27, the J gene TRBJ1-1; no clear D. The CDR3 runs to 13 residues. V was shortened by 0 bases and J by 6 bases, with 8 bases between the two germline ends. Germline V gene data show CDR1 as MNHEY and CDR2 as SMNVEV (reference sequence).

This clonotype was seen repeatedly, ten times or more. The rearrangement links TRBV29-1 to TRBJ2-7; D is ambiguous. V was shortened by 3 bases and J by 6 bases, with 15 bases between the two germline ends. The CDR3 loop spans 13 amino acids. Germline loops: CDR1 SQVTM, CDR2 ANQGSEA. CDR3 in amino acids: CSVDSNVGSEQYF. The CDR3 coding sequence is TGCAGCGTTGATTCGAACGTAGGGTCCGAGCAGTACTTC.

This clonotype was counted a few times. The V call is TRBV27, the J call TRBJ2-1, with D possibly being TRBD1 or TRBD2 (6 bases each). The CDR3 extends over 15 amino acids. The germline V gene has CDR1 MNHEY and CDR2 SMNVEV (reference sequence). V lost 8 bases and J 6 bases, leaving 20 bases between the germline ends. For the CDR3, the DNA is TGTGCCAGCTACCCGCTGGCGGAGGGGGGCAATGAGCAGTTCTTC. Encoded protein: CASYPLAEGGNEQFF.

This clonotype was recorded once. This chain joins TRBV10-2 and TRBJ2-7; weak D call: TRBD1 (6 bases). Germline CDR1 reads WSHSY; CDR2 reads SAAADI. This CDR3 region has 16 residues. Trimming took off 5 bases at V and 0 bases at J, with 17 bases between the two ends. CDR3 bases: TGCGCCAGCAGTTCCATGACAGGTCCCAGCTCCTACGAGCAGTACTTC. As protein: CASSSMTGPSSYEQYF.

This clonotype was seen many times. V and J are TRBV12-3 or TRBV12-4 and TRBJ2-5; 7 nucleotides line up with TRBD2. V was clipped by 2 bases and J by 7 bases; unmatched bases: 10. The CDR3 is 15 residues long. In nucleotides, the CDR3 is TGTGCCAGCAGTTTAATGGGGGGGGTGTCGAGGACCCAGTACTTC. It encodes CASSLMGGVSRTQYF.

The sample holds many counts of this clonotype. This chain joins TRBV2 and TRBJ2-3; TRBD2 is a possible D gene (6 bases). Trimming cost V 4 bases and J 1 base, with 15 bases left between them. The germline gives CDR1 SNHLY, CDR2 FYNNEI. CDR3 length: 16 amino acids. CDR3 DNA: TGTGCCAGCAGTGGAATATGGGAGGCGGGCACAGATACGCAGTATTTT. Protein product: CASSGIWEAGTDTQYF.

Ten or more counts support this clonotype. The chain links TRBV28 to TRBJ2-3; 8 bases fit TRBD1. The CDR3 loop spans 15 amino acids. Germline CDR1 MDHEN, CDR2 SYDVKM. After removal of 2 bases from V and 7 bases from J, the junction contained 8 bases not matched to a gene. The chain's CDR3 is CASSLPGTGRHTQYF. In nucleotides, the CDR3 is TGTGCCAGCAGTTTACCCGGGACAGGACGACATACGCAGTATTTT.

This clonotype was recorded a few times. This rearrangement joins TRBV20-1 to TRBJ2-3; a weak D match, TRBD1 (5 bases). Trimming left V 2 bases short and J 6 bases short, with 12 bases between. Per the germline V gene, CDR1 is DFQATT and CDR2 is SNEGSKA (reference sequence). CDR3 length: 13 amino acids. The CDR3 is CSARPSPGDTQYF. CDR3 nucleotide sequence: TGCAGTGCTAGACCCTCTCCAGGGGATACGCAGTATTTT.

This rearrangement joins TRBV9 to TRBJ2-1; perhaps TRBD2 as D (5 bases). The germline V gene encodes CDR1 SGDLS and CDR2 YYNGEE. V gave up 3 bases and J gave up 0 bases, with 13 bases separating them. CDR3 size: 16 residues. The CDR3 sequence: CASSGIARSSYNEQFF. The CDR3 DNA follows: TGTGCCAGCAGCGGAATAGCGCGCAGCTCCTACAATGAGCAGTTCTTC.